This entry lists 25 T cell receptor beta chains sequenced from one sample in a study of tumour-infiltrating T cells in Burkitt lymphoma. TCRdb's table, derived via immunoSEQ multiplex PCR, lists solely in-frame clones and lacks some. The sample holds some 14,000 clones, more than 60% seen once. The specimen sequenced was tumor tissue. The receptors derive from a human donor with diffuse large B-cell lymphoma.

Note on this clone: Additional DNA sequences in this sample encode the identical CDR3. The gene calls are TRBV5-1 and TRBJ1-1, with D unclear. This CDR3 region has 13 residues. Germline V gives CDR1 SGHRS, CDR2 YFSETQ. V gave up 0 bases and J gave up 0 bases, with 3 bases separating them. For the CDR3, the DNA is TGCGCCAGCAGCTTGGGCGTGAACACTGAAGCTTTCTTT. Translation gives CASSLGVNTEAFF.

V usage is TRBV6-4 and J usage is TRBJ2-1, with 8 bases identical to TRBD2. CDR3 length: 12 residues. V shed 4 bases and J 14 bases; nucleotides not matched to a gene: 7. CDR1 and CDR2 from the germline V gene are MRHNA and SNTAGT. The CDR3 region is CASSGLAGIKFF. As DNA, the CDR3 is TGTGCCAGCAGTGGATTAGCGGGAATCAAGTTCTTC.

This clone appeared once. The rearrangement joins TRBV13 to TRBJ1-1; TRBD1 aligns across 8 bases. Germline-derived CDR1 and CDR2 are PRHDT and FYEKMQ (reference sequence). CDR3 length: 16 residues. The ends lost 4 bases at V and 4 bases at J; junction bases unmatched: 11. The CDR3 sequence: CASSSHETGEGTEAFF. The CDR3 nucleotides are TGTGCCAGCAGCTCTCATGAGACAGGGGAGGGCACTGAAGCTTTCTTT.

The V and J genes are TRBV11-3 and TRBJ2-1; the D gene is possibly TRBD2 (6 bases). Germline values: CDR1 SGHNT, CDR2 YENEEA. The CDR3 is 14 amino acids. With 5 bases removed from V and 5 bases from J, the gap between germline ends came to 13 bases. The CDR3, as DNA: TGTGCCAGCAGCCAGGAGGGCCCCCACAATGAGCAGTTCTTC. Amino acid sequence: CASSQEGPHNEQFF.

This rearrangement joins TRBV6-1 to TRBJ2-7, with TRBD2 identical over 9 bases. Germline assignment: CDR1 MNHNS and CDR2 SASEGT. This CDR3 region has 19 residues. V gave up 3 bases and J gave up 1 base; unmatched junction bases: 16. CDR3 amino acids: CASSDFPVEVAGVSYEQYV. The DNA for the CDR3 is TGTGCCAGCAGTGATTTCCCAGTCGAGGTAGCGGGGGTTTCCTACGAGCAGTACGTC.

The chain recombines TRBV5-1 with TRBJ1-1; 8 positions match TRBD1. V lost 5 bases to trimming and J lost 4 bases; unmatched junction nucleotides: 13. This CDR3 is 16 amino acids long. The germline V gene encodes CDR1 SGHRS and CDR2 YFSETQ. The CDR3, as DNA: TGCGCCAGCAGAGAGGGGGTCAGGGGGCGAAGCACTGAAGCTTTCTTT. As protein: CASREGVRGRSTEAFF.

The rearrangement joins TRBV7-2 to TRBJ2-7; unclear D gene. CDR3 length equals 12 residues. Trimming removed 4 bases from V and 3 bases from J, with 7 bases in between. The germline V gene encodes CDR1 SGHTA and CDR2 FQGNSA. CDR3 bases: TGTGCCAGCAGCTCAAGGGTCTACGAGCAGTACTTC. This encodes CASSSRVYEQYF.

The chain joins TRBV5-1 to TRBJ2-1, with D tentatively TRBD1 (6 bases). The V and J ends lost 0 bases and 6 bases respectively, with 10 bases between them. Germline V gene lookup returns CDR1 SGHRS and CDR2 YFSETQ. CDR3 size: 14 residues. The CDR3 DNA is TGCGCCAGCAGCTTGGGGGGGCCGGGCAATGAGCAGTTCTTC. Encoded protein: CASSLGGPGNEQFF.

V gene TRBV6-1 combines with J gene TRBJ2-2; D tentatively reads TRBD1 or TRBD2 (6 bases each). The V end was cut by 8 bases, the J end by 4 bases, with 11 bases between. Germline CDR1 is MNHNS and CDR2 is SASEGT. The CDR3 totals 13 residues. This chain's CDR3 is CASLRGVTGELFF. CDR3 bases: TGTGCCAGCTTGAGGGGGGTCACCGGGGAGCTGTTTTTT.

J is TRBJ2-1 and V is TRBV11-2; TRBD2 matches at 11 bases. The CDR3 is made up of 15 amino acids. The germline V gene encodes CDR1 SGHAT and CDR2 FQNNGV. Trimming removed 5 bases from V and 4 bases from J; junction bases left unmatched: 4. The CDR3 protein is CASSVLAGDYNEQFF. As DNA, the CDR3 is TGTGCCAGCAGCGTACTAGCGGGAGATTACAATGAGCAGTTCTTC.

The chain uses TRBV5-8 and TRBJ1-6; D may be TRBD1 (6 bases). The V gene's germline CDR1 is SGHTS and CDR2 YDEGEE. Trimming left V 3 bases short and J 6 bases short, with 16 bases between. The CDR3 is 16 amino acids. The CDR3 nucleotides read TGTGCCAGCAGCTGGGACACAGGAAGGGGTAATTCACCCCTCCACTTT. Translated: CASSWDTGRGNSPLHF.

V gene TRBV10-2 combines with J gene TRBJ2-1, with 11 bases identical to TRBD2. The germline gives CDR1 WSHSY, CDR2 SAAADI. V trimming: 2 bases; J trimming: 6 bases; junction bases outside the gene matches: 6. The CDR3 has 16 amino acids. The CDR3 spells CASSELRLAGTNEQFF. The CDR3 DNA reads as TGCGCCAGCAGTGAGCTTCGACTAGCGGGGACCAATGAGCAGTTCTTC.

This clone came up a few times. The chain links TRBV6-5 to TRBJ2-1; D gene ambiguous. Germline lookup yields CDR1 MNHEY and CDR2 SVGAGI. Deletions cut 2 bases from V and 4 bases from J, with 6 bases between. This CDR3 contains 13 residues. The CDR3 nucleotides read TGTGCCAGCAGTTACGGAGATTACAATGAGCAGTTCTTC. This codes for CASSYGDYNEQFF.

This clone is medium-sized within its sample. The chain carries TRBV4-1 and TRBJ2-7; 10 positions match TRBD2. The CDR3 loop spans 16 amino acids. V lost 3 bases to trimming and J lost 3 bases; unmatched junction nucleotides: 8. Germline CDR1 is MGHRA and CDR2 is YSYEKL. The CDR3 loop is CASSHDPTSGLYEQYV. The CDR3 DNA reads as TGCGCCAGCAGCCATGACCCGACTAGCGGGCTCTACGAGCAGTACGTC.

This clone qualifies as medium-sized. The J gene is TRBJ2-7, the V gene TRBV5-6; D not certain. The germline V gene encodes CDR1 SGHDT and CDR2 YYEEEE. V lost 3 bases, J lost 1 base, and 8 bases lay in between. CDR3 length equals 13 residues. This CDR3 is CASSSDRSYEQYF. The DNA of the CDR3 is TGTGCCAGCAGCTCGGACCGTTCCTACGAGCAGTACTTC.

This clone was seen once. The chain is built from TRBV29-1 and TRBJ2-1, with TRBD2 as a possible D gene (7 bases). Germline CDR1 SQVTM, CDR2 ANQGSEA. The ends were cut back, 6 bases at V and 6 bases at J, with 15 bases in the middle. The CDR3 contains 13 residues. In DNA form, the CDR3 reads TGCAGCGTGGCCGGGGGGCGGGTCAATGAGCAGTTCTTC. Protein: CSVAGGRVNEQFF.

The CDR3 is CASSLATGTDYEQYF. CDR3 coding DNA: TGCGCCAGCAGCTTGGCCACCGGGACAGACTACGAGCAGTACTTC. V and J are TRBV5-1 and TRBJ2-7; 7 bases map to TRBD1. CDR1 is SGHRS, CDR2 YFSETQ, per germline. The CDR3 loop spans 15 amino acids. V dropped 0 bases and J dropped 3; count of bases not matched to a gene: 6.

This chain uses TRBV11-3 with TRBJ2-3, with no clear D. Germline V lookup: CDR1 SGHNT, CDR2 YENEEA. Trimming cost V 5 bases and J 3 bases, with 6 bases left between them. This CDR3 spans 12 amino acids. CDR3 sequence: CASSHTTDTQYF. The CDR3 DNA sequence: TGTGCCAGCAGCCACACTACAGATACGCAGTATTTT.

CDR3 loop: CTSSQDLGVRLGQYF. The CDR3 DNA reads as TGCACCAGCAGCCAAGATCTGGGGGTTAGGCTAGGGCAGTACTTC. This sequence joins TRBV1 and TRBJ2-7. TRBV1 is assigned pseudogene status. This CDR3 comprises 15 residues.

CDR3 sequence: CASSLQDTQYF. Written as DNA, the CDR3 is TGCGCCAGCAGCTTGCAAGATACGCAGTATTTT. The chain has TRBV5-1 and TRBJ2-3; D unclear. Germline CDR1 is SGHRS and CDR2 is YFSETQ. Deletions cut 1 base from V and 5 bases from J, with 2 bases between. This CDR3 comprises 11 residues.

This clone rates as medium-sized (0.01 to 0.1%). For the CDR3, the DNA is TGTGCCACCTGGACTAGCGGGAGGGAGTGGGAGACCCAGTACTTC. Its translation is CATWTSGREWETQYF. The gene calls are TRBV27 and TRBJ2-5, with 15 bases matching TRBD2. This CDR3 region has 15 residues. In germline, CDR1 is MNHEY, CDR2 SMNVEV (reference sequence). V dropped 10 bases and J dropped 5; count of bases not matched to a gene: 8.

This clone was recorded only once. The rearrangement joins TRBV15 to TRBJ2-1; 7 bases match TRBD2. The CDR3 sequence is 13 residues long. Germline-derived CDR1 and CDR2 are LNHNV and YYDKDF (reference sequence). Trimming took 3 bases from V and 15 from J; bases not matched to a gene: 11. This CDR3 reads CATSSSSRGSSFF. DNA of the CDR3: TGTGCCACCAGCAGCTCCTCCCGCGGGAGTTCGTTCTTC.

This rearrangement joins TRBV5-5 to TRBJ2-7; TRBD1 matches at 10 bases. The CDR3 contains 14 residues. Trimming cost V 3 bases and J 3 bases; bases outside gene matches: 3. Germline V CDR1 and CDR2: SGHKS, YYEKEE (reference sequence). The CDR3 reads CASSSTGGHYEQYF. CDR3 bases: TGTGCCAGCAGCTCGACAGGGGGCCACTACGAGCAGTACTTC.

The chain recombines TRBV4-1 with TRBJ1-1; D is undetermined. Trimming removed 0 bases from V and 2 bases from J, with 13 bases in between. The germline CDR1 and CDR2 sequences are MGHRA and YSYEKL. There are 16 residues in the CDR3. CDR3 nucleotide sequence: TGCGCCAGCAGCCAAGATTTCGGCGGAGAAAACACTGAAGCTTTCTTT. Protein product: CASSQDFGGENTEAFF.

The chain is built from TRBV5-1 and TRBJ2-3; 9 bases match TRBD2. V shed 5 bases and J 0 bases; nucleotides not matched to a gene: 4. Germline assignment: CDR1 SGHRS and CDR2 YFSETQ. The CDR3 totals 15 residues. CDR3 region: CASRTSGPSTDTQYF. The CDR3 DNA is TGCGCCAGCAGGACTAGCGGACCTAGCACAGATACGCAGTATTTT.